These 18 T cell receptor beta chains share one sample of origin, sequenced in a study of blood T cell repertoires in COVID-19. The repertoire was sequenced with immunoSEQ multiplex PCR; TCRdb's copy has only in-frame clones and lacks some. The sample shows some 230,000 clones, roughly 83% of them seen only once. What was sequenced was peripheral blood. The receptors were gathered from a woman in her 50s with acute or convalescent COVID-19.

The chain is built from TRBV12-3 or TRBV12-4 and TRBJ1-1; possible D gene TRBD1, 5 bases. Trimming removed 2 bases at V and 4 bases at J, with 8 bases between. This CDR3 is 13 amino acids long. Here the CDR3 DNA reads TGTGCCAGCAGTTTACGGGGGAGCACTGAAGCTTTCTTT. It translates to CASSLRGSTEAFF.

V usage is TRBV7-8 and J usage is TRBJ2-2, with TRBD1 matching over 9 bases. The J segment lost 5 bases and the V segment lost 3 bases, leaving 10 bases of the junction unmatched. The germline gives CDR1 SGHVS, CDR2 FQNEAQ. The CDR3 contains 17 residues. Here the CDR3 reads CASSFFPRDRVTGELFF. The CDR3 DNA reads TGTGCCAGCAGCTTCTTCCCCCGGGACAGGGTTACCGGGGAGCTGTTTTTT.

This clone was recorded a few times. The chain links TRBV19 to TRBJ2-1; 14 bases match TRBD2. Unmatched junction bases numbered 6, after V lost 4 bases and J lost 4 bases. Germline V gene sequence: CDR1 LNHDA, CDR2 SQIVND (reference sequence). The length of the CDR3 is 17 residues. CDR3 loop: CASSTGTSGGDYNEQFF. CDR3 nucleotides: TGTGCCAGTAGTACCGGGACTAGCGGGGGAGATTACAATGAGCAGTTCTTC.

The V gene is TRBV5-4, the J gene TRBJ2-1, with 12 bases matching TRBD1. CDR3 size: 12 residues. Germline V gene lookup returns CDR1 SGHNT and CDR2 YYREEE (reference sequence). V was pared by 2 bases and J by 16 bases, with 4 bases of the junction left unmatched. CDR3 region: CASSLRDRGQFF. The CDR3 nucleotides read TGTGCCAGCAGCTTACGGGACAGGGGGCAATTCTTC.

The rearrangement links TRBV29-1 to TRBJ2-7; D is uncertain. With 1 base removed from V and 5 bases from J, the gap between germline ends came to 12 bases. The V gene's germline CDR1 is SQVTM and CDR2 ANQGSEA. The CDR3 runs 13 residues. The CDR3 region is CSVEGGERNEQYF. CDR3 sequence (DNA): TGCAGCGTTGAAGGCGGCGAGAGGAACGAGCAGTACTTC.

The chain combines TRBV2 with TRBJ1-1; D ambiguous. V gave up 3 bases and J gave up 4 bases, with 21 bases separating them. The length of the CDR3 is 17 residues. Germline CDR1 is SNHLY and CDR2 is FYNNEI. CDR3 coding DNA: TGTGCCAGCAGTGATGGCCGGAGGTTCCGATCGGCCACTGAAGCTTTCTTT. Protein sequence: CASSDGRRFRSATEAFF.

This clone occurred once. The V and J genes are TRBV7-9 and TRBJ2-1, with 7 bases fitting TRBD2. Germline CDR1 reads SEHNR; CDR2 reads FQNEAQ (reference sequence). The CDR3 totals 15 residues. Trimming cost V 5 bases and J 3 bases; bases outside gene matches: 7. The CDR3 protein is CASSPKGTIYNEQFF. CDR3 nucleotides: TGTGCCAGCAGCCCCAAGGGGACTATCTACAATGAGCAGTTCTTC.

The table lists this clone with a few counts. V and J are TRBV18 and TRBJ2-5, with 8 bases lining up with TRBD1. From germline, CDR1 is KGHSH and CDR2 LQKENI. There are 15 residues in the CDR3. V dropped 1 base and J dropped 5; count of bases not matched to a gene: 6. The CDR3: CASSPQQGAGETQYF. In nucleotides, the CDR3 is TGTGCCAGCTCACCACAGCAGGGGGCAGGGGAGACCCAGTACTTC.

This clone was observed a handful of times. The DNA of the CDR3 is TGTGCCAGCAGCTTAAGACAGGGCGAAGCTTTCTTT. The encoded protein is CASSLRQGEAFF. The gene calls are TRBV7-2 and TRBJ1-1, with 7 bases that match TRBD1. Germline CDR1 is SGHTA and CDR2 is FQGNSA. CDR3 length equals 12 residues. With V trimmed by 2 bases and J by 8 bases, 2 bases remained unmatched. Filled out from reference TRBV7-2 and TRBJ1-1, the complete variable domain reads GAGVSQSPSNKVTEKGKDVELRCDPISGHTALYWYRQSLGQGLEFLIYFQGNSAPDKSGLPSDRFSAERTGGSVSTLTIQRTQQEDSAVYLCASSLRQGEAFFGQGTRLTVV.

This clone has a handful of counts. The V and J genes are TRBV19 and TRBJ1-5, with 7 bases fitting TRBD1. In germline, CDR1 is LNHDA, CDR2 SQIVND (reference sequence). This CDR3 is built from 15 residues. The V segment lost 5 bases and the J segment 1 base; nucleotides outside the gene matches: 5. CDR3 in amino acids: CASSLRGLSNQPQHF. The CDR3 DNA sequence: TGTGCCAGTAGTCTTAGGGGGCTGAGCAATCAGCCCCAGCATTTT.

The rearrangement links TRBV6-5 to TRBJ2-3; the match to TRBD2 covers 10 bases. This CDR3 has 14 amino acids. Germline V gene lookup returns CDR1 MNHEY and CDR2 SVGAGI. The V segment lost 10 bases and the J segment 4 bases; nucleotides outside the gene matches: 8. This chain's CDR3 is CATRRLAGADTQYF. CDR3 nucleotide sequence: TGTGCCACACGACGGCTAGCGGGGGCAGATACGCAGTATTTT.

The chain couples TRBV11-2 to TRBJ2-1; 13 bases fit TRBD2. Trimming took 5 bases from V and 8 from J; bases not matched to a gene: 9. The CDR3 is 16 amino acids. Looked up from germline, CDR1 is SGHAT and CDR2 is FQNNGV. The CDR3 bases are TGTGCCAGCAGCCCGAGGACTAGCGGGAGCTTCTATGAGCAGTTCTTC. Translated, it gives CASSPRTSGSFYEQFF.

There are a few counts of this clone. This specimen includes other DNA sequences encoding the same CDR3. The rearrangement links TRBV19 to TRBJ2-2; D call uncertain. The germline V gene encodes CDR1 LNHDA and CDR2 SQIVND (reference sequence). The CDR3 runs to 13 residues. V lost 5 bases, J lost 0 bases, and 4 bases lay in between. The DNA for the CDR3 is TGTGCCAGTAGTCCAGCGAACACCGGGGAGCTGTTTTTT. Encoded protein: CASSPANTGELFF.

The CDR3 loop is CASSGAGYPNSPLHF. The CDR3 DNA reads TGTGCCAGCAGTGGGGCGGGCTACCCTAATTCACCCCTCCACTTT. The V gene is TRBV25-1, the J gene TRBJ1-6; D remains unclear. CDR3 length: 15 residues. The germline CDR1 and CDR2 sequences are MGHDK and SYGVNS. The V gene lost 4 bases and the J gene lost 6 bases, with 13 bases spanning the gap.

The CDR3: CASSIDRVQETQYF. DNA for the CDR3: TGTGCCAGCAGCATCGACAGGGTCCAAGAGACCCAGTACTTC. The chain links TRBV7-2 to TRBJ2-5, with TRBD1 matching 7 bases. The CDR3 extends over 14 amino acids. Germline V lookup: CDR1 SGHTA, CDR2 FQGNSA. V dropped 5 bases and J dropped 1; count of bases not matched to a gene: 4.

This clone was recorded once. In DNA, the CDR3 is TGTGCCAGCAGCCCCTGGCAGGGAAGGAGCAATCAGCCCCAGCATTTT. This codes for CASSPWQGRSNQPQHF. This chain connects TRBV28 to TRBJ1-5; weak D call: TRBD1 (5 bases). Germline V gene lookup returns CDR1 MDHEN and CDR2 SYDVKM. Trimming left V 6 bases short and J 1 base short, with 16 bases between. The CDR3 is 16 amino acids.

CDR3: CATQGFSGNTIYF. In nucleotides, the CDR3 is TGTGCCACCCAGGGGTTTTCAGGAAACACCATATATTTT. This chain connects TRBV10-3 to TRBJ1-3; D is perhaps TRBD1 (6 bases). The CDR3 sequence is 13 residues long. V was cut by 10 bases and J by 4 bases, with 14 bases left in between. From germline, CDR1 is ENHRY and CDR2 SYGVKD.

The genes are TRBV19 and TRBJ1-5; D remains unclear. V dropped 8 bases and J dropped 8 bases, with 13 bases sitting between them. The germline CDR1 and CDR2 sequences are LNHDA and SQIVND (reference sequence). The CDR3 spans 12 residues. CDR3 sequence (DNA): TGTGCCAGTGGACTCGGCCTAGAGCCCCAGCATTTT. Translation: CASGLGLEPQHF.